The subject of this entry is one TCR beta chain. Antigen specificity is unknown. Germline assignment: CDR1 MNHEY and CDR2 SVGEGT. Trimming at V came to 1 base and at J to 4 bases, leaving 12 bases not matched to a gene. The CDR3 is 17 residues long. TCR beta cDNA libraries had unique molecular identifiers. MiXCR, run by TCRdb on the PCR reads, gives a single entry per CDR3 protein. The sample records about 760,000 distinct CDR3 sequences, 25% to 30% being singletons. The record originates from a study of post-analysis software for immune sequencing data. Overall study context: Relapsing-remitting, secondary progressive and progressive-relapsing forms made up the multiple sclerosis disease courses. Study conclusions and caveats: TRBV5-6, TRBV5-1 and TRBV20-1 were among four or five TRBV segments more frequent in patients than controls.

The sequenced sample was blood. The chain links TRBV6-2 or TRBV6-3 to TRBJ1-1; 7 nucleotides line up with TRBD1. This TCR was recovered from a girl between 5 and 17 years old with multiple sclerosis. The CDR3 protein is CASSYFPDRDGGTEAFF. CDR3 nucleotide sequence: TGTGCCAGCAGTTACTTTCCCGACAGGGATGGTGGCACTGAAGCTTTCTTT.